The TCR beta chain described here comes from a study of blood T cell repertoires in COVID-19. Turning to the study itself: COVID-19 samples from acute and convalescent phases originated in the United States, Italy and Spain. T cells, B-cell-depleted T cells, or PBMCs supplied cDNA or gDNA.

Per the authors' pipeline: It was from reference gene primer amplification that nucleated cell counts were estimated. The protocol was immunoSEQ multiplex PCR, while the TCRdb copy is restricted to in-frame clones and leaves out a portion. V and J calls and clone size are those listed in that table; D and trimming were worked out from the DNA. This repertoire shows under 300,000 clones, more than 65% found once; its top ten account for about 3.5%. Participants, about 18 to 90 years old, spanned approximately 26 US areas. CDR3 length: 15 residues. With V trimmed by 8 bases and J by 0 bases, 7 bases remained unmatched. Germline V gene sequence: CDR1 MNHEY, CDR2 SMNVEV (reference sequence).

The sample was PBMCs or T cells enriched from blood (not recorded which). The sequence came from a middle-aged man who had recovered from COVID-19. This chain joins TRBV27 and TRBJ2-3, with 8 nucleotides matching TRBD2. The CDR3 sequence: CASSLAGTSTDTQYF. In DNA, the CDR3 is TGTGCCAGCTCCTTAGCGGGGACTAGCACAGATACGCAGTATTTT.